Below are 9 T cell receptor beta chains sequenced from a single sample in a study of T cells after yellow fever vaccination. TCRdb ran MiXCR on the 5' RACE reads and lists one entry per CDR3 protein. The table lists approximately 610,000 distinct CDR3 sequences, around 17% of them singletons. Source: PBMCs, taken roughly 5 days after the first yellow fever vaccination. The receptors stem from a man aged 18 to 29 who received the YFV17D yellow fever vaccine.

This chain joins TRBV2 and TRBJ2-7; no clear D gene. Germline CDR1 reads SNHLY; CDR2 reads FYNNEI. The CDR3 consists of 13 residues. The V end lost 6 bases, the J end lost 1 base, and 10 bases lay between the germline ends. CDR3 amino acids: CASRVALSYEQYV. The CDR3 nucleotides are TGTGCCAGCAGAGTAGCTCTTTCCTACGAGCAGTACGTC.

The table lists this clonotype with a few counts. The DNA for the CDR3 is TGTGCCAGCAGCAAAGCGCAACGGCAGGGGAGGGGTGAGACCCAGTACTTC. This sequence encodes CASSKAQRQGRGETQYF. The V and J genes are TRBV21-1 and TRBJ2-5; the D call in the table, TRBD2, was not verified against the DNA. TRBV21-1 is termed a pseudogene. This CDR3 spans 17 amino acids.

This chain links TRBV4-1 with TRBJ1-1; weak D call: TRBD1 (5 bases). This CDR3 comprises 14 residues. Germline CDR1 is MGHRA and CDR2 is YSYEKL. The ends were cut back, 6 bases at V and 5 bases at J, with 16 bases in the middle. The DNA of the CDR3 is TGCGCCAGCAGAGGGGCACTAAGGGGTACTGAAGCTTTCTTT. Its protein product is CASRGALRGTEAFF.

CDR3 DNA: TGTGCCAGCAGCTTAAAAGCGGGGGGCTCCTACGAGCAGTACTTC. Its translation is CASSLKAGGSYEQYF. The chain joins TRBV7-2 to TRBJ2-7; 9 nucleotides match TRBD2. CDR3 length equals 15 residues. V was pared by 2 bases and J by 0 bases, with 2 bases of the junction left unmatched. Germline CDR1 is SGHTA and CDR2 is FQGNSA.

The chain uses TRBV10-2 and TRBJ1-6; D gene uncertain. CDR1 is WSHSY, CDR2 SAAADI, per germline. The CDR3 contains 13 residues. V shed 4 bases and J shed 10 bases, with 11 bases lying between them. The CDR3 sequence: CASSVGLGSPLHF. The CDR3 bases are TGCGCCAGCAGTGTCGGACTTGGATCACCCCTCCACTTT.

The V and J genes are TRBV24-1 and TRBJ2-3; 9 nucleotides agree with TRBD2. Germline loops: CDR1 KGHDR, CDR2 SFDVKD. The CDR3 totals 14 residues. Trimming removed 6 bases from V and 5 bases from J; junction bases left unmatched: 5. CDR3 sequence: CATSPSGVRDTQYF. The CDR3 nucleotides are TGTGCCACCAGTCCTAGCGGGGTACGAGATACGCAGTATTTT.

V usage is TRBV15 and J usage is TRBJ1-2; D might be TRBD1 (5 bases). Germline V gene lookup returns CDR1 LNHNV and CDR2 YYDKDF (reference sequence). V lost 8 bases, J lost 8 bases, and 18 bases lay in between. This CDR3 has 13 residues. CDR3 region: CATAVLRGRGYTF. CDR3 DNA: TGTGCCACCGCCGTCCTAAGGGGCCGCGGCTACACCTTC.

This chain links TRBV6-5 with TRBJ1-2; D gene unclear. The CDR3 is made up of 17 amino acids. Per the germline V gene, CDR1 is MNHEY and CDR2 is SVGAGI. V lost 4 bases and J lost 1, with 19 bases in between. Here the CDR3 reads CASSSYSGSDYNYGYTF. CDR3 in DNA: TGTGCCAGCAGTTCATACTCGGGCAGCGACTATAACTATGGCTACACCTTC.

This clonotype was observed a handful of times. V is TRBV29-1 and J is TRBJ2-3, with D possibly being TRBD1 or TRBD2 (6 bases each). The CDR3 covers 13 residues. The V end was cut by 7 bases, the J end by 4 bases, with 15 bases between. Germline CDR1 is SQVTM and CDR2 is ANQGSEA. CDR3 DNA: TGCAGCGCAGGAAACAGGGAGGCAGATACGCAGTATTTT. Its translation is CSAGNREADTQYF.